This T cell receptor beta chain was profiled in a study of T cells in Graves' hyperthyroidism and ophthalmopathy. Overall study results and limits: The model identified upcoming ophthalmopathy a median approximately seven months ahead of onset. Expanded thyroid clonotypes (above 0.001) were mostly also found in blood.

Amplified regions were TCR beta CDR3 sequences from RNA transcripts. The primer set for the first-round RT-PCR of the TCR CDR3 was HTBI. TCRdb analysed the multiplex PCR reads with MiXCR anew, one entry per CDR3 protein. Altogether approximately 560,000 distinct CDR3 sequences are present, around 45% being singletons, with the ten largest covering about 8.2%. The V segment lost 10 bases and the J segment 8 bases; nucleotides outside the gene matches: 13. The CDR3 totals 13 residues. Per germline, CDR1 ENHRY and CDR2 SYGVKD. Comment on this clonotype: Its antigen is unidentified.

The TCR originated in a woman aged 18-29 years with Graves' hyperthyroidism. Sequences were obtained from peripheral blood or thyroid tissue (not recorded which). The genes are TRBV10-3 and TRBJ1-2; 7 bases agree with TRBD1. In DNA form, the CDR3 reads TGTGCCAGCAGCCTAACCAGGGGGAGAGGCTACACCTTC. Translated, it gives CASSLTRGRGYTF.